Presented here are 27 T cell receptor beta chains from one specimen sequenced in a study of early T cells in non-severe SARS-CoV-2 infection. TCRdb independently ran MiXCR on the 5' RACE reads; one entry per CDR3 protein. The sample has nearly 90,000 distinct CDR3 sequences, around an eighth seen once. The sequencing sample was made of whole blood. Receptors originate from an adult who was a healthcare worker with PCR-confirmed SARS-CoV-2 infection or an uninfected control (not recorded which).

Only a few counts were recorded for this clonotype. This chain uses TRBV4-2 with TRBJ1-5; possibly TRBD1 for D (6 bases). Germline CDR1 reads LGHNA; CDR2 reads YNFKEQ. Trimming pared 2 bases from V and 0 bases from J, leaving 14 bases between. The CDR3 runs 17 residues. The CDR3 DNA reads TGTGCCAGCAGCCAACTCACTCAGGGGCCTAGCAATCAGCCCCAGCATTTT. The encoded protein is CASSQLTQGPSNQPQHF.

This clonotype was detected only a few times. This chain connects TRBV6-2 or TRBV6-3 to TRBJ1-1; TRBD1 is a possible D gene (5 bases). Germline V CDR1 and CDR2: MNHEY, SVGEGT. V was trimmed by 4 bases and J by 9 bases, leaving 9 bases between them. The CDR3 consists of 11 residues. The CDR3 region has the DNA TGTGCCAGCAGTTTGGGGGGAAAAGCTTTCTTT. Its translation: CASSLGGKAFF.

This clonotype occurred a few times. V usage is TRBV20-1 and J usage is TRBJ1-1; no firm D call. The CDR3 contains 11 residues. Germline CDR1 DFQATT, CDR2 SNEGSKA (reference sequence). The germline V and J ends were trimmed by 2 bases and 5 bases, with 6 bases remaining between them. This chain's CDR3 is CSARIGTEAFF. CDR3 sequence (DNA): TGCAGTGCTAGAATAGGGACTGAAGCTTTCTTT.

CDR3: CASRTGVNEQFF. Here the CDR3 DNA reads TGTGCCAGCAGAACAGGGGTCAATGAGCAGTTCTTC. The genes are TRBV6-2 or TRBV6-3 and TRBJ2-1, with 7 bases fitting TRBD1. The V gene's germline CDR1 is MNHEY and CDR2 SVGEGT. This CDR3 has 12 residues. The J segment lost 6 bases and the V segment lost 6 bases, leaving 2 bases of the junction unmatched.

This clonotype was observed a few times. The chain has TRBV12-3 or TRBV12-4 and TRBJ1-5; D may be TRBD1 (5 bases). V was clipped by 5 bases and J by 1 base, with 21 bases between them. The CDR3 totals 18 residues. The DNA for the CDR3 is TGTGCCAGCAGTCCCGCCTTCCTAGACAGATGGAGCAATCAGCCCCAGCATTTT. Translated: CASSPAFLDRWSNQPQHF.

A few counts support this clonotype. The chain joins TRBV6-6 to TRBJ2-3; D may be TRBD2 (6 bases). Per germline, CDR1 MNHNY and CDR2 SVGAGI (reference sequence). The V gene lost 5 bases and the J gene lost 1 base, with 16 bases spanning the gap. CDR3 length: 16 amino acids. CDR3 protein: CASSRQRASGTDTQYF. CDR3 DNA: TGTGCCAGCAGTCGGCAGCGGGCTAGCGGCACAGATACGCAGTATTTT.

This clonotype occurred a few times. CDR3 coding DNA: TGTGCCAGCATGGGGACTAGCGGCACAGATACGCAGTATTTT. This codes for CASMGTSGTDTQYF. The genes are TRBV27 and TRBJ2-3, with 10 bases lining up with TRBD2. CDR1 is MNHEY, CDR2 SMNVEV, per germline (reference sequence). CDR3 length equals 14 residues. Trimming removed 7 bases from V and 1 base from J; junction bases left unmatched: 2.

The rearrangement joins TRBV6-5 to TRBJ2-7; 16 positions agree with TRBD2. V lost 4 bases and J lost 3; bases outside the gene matches: 9. Per germline, CDR1 MNHEY and CDR2 SVGAGI. This CDR3 is built from 18 residues. Written as DNA, the CDR3 is TGTGCCAGCAGTTCTCCGGGACTAGCGGGAGGGCCGGGCTACGAGCAGTACTTC. Translated, it gives CASSSPGLAGGPGYEQYF.

V and J are TRBV28 and TRBJ2-3, with TRBD2 identical over 12 bases. The germline V gene has CDR1 MDHEN and CDR2 SYDVKM. The V and J ends lost 4 bases and 4 bases, in that order; junction bases with no gene match: 9. The CDR3 runs to 17 residues. The CDR3 region is CASSSSTSGRLADTQYF. The DNA of the CDR3 is TGTGCCAGCAGTTCCTCGACTAGCGGGAGACTCGCAGATACGCAGTATTTT. Full variable domain (remainder filled in from reference TRBV28 and TRBJ2-3): DVKVTQSSRYLVKRTGEKVFLECVQDMDHENMFWYRQDPGLGLRLIYFSYDVKMKEKGDIPEGYSVSREKKERFSLILESASTNQTSMYLCASSSSTSGRLADTQYFGPGTRLTVL.

This clonotype has only a few counts. The chain carries TRBV20-1 and TRBJ2-4, with D maybe TRBD2 (6 bases). Germline CDR1 and CDR2: DFQATT and SNEGSKA (reference sequence). This CDR3 has 15 amino acids. V gave up 1 base and J gave up 6 bases, with 16 bases separating them. For the CDR3, the DNA is TGCAGTGCTAGAGCCGACGAGGGACTCGCAAACATTCAGTACTTC. Translating gives CSARADEGLANIQYF.

This clonotype was counted a few times. This chain links TRBV6-1 with TRBJ2-3; D possibly corresponds to TRBD2 (6 bases). This CDR3 spans 13 amino acids. Germline V gene sequence: CDR1 MNHNS, CDR2 SASEGT. Trimming left V 3 bases short and J 4 bases short, with 8 bases between. CDR3 coding DNA: TGTGCCAGCAGTGAGGGGACTGCAGATACGCAGTATTTT. Its translation is CASSEGTADTQYF.

In its sample, this clonotype was seen a few times. The J gene is TRBJ1-1, the V gene TRBV27; D ambiguous. This CDR3 has 16 residues. V was cut by 1 base and J by 1 base, with 13 bases left in between. Germline values: CDR1 MNHEY, CDR2 SMNVEV (reference sequence). DNA of the CDR3: TGTGCCAGCAGTTTATATACGGGGATACAGAACACTGAAGCTTTCTTT. Protein product: CASSLYTGIQNTEAFF.

J is TRBJ2-7 and V is TRBV4-1, with unresolved D. Germline V lookup: CDR1 MGHRA, CDR2 YSYEKL. The CDR3 covers 16 residues. V lost 0 bases and J lost 2, with 14 bases in between. CDR3 DNA sequence: TGCGCCAGCAGCCAAGATCAAGGAGAGATCGCCTACGAGCAGTACTTC. Its translation: CASSQDQGEIAYEQYF.

This clonotype was picked up a small number of times. V is TRBV2 and J is TRBJ1-4, with D perhaps TRBD1 (6 bases). The germline gives CDR1 SNHLY, CDR2 FYNNEI. The CDR3 covers 14 residues. V lost 4 bases, J lost 5 bases, and 11 bases lay in between. The DNA for the CDR3 is TGTGCCAGCAGTGGGACAGACCTAAATGAAAAACTGTTTTTT. It translates to CASSGTDLNEKLFF.

This clonotype came up a few times. The chain carries TRBV5-1 and TRBJ1-6; D unclear. The CDR3 has 13 residues. The V gene lost 0 bases and the J gene lost 7 bases, with 5 bases spanning the gap. Germline V gives CDR1 SGHRS, CDR2 YFSETQ. CDR3 loop: CASSLDSNSPLHF. The CDR3 bases are TGCGCCAGCAGCTTGGACTCCAATTCACCCCTCCACTTT.

The chain uses TRBV4-1 and TRBJ1-5; no firm D call. Per germline, CDR1 MGHRA and CDR2 YSYEKL. V lost 0 bases and J lost 3, with 9 bases in between. This CDR3 region has 15 residues. The CDR3 here is CASSQDRTINQPQHF. The CDR3 nucleotides are TGCGCCAGCAGCCAAGATCGGACCATCAATCAGCCCCAGCATTTT.

In this sample, this clonotype turned up many times. The chain combines TRBV11-3 with TRBJ2-1; 13 bases are a match to TRBD2. The V gene's germline CDR1 is SGHNT and CDR2 YENEEA. This CDR3 contains 15 residues. V gave up 5 bases and J gave up 10 bases; unmatched junction bases: 8. CDR3 protein: CASSGRTSGRSEQFF. The CDR3 region has the DNA TGTGCCAGCAGCGGACGGACTAGCGGGAGAAGCGAGCAGTTCTTC.

The V call is TRBV29-1, the J call TRBJ2-3, with 8 bases aligning to TRBD2. Germline assignment: CDR1 SQVTM and CDR2 ANQGSEA. V lost 5 bases and J lost 6; bases outside the gene matches: 10. The CDR3 runs to 14 residues. The CDR3 reads CSVNGRAHSDTQYF. The CDR3 bases are TGCAGCGTTAACGGGAGGGCCCATTCTGATACGCAGTATTTT.

This sequence joins TRBV19 and TRBJ2-1; D uncertain. The CDR3 has 11 residues. The V end was cut by 3 bases, the J end by 7 bases, with 4 bases between. Per germline, CDR1 LNHDA and CDR2 SQIVND (reference sequence). CDR3 nucleotides: TGTGCCAGTAGTATCAGTAATGAGCAGTTCTTC. Amino acid sequence: CASSISNEQFF.

This clonotype was observed a few times. J is TRBJ2-7 and V is TRBV10-3; TRBD1 or TRBD2 may be the D gene (6 bases each). The V end lost 6 bases, the J end lost 6 bases, and 12 bases lay between the germline ends. Germline V gene sequence: CDR1 ENHRY, CDR2 SYGVKD. The CDR3 contains 12 residues. Here the CDR3 reads CAIRTGAAEQYF. CDR3 DNA sequence: TGTGCCATCAGAACGGGGGCAGCCGAGCAGTACTTC.

The chain uses TRBV9 and TRBJ1-2; D might be TRBD1 (5 bases). V was pared by 2 bases and J by 2 bases, with 13 bases between. The CDR3 is made up of 15 amino acids. CDR1 and CDR2 (germline): SGDLS, YYNGEE. The CDR3 loop reads CASSVDPDTNYGYTF. The CDR3 DNA reads TGTGCCAGCAGCGTGGACCCGGACACAAACTATGGCTACACCTTC. Drawing the rest from reference TRBV9 and TRBJ1-2, the complete variable domain is DSGVTQTPKHLITATGQRVTLRCSPRSGDLSVYWYQQSLDQGLQFLIQYYNGEERAKGNILERFSAQQFPDLHSELNLSSLELGDSALYFCASSVDPDTNYGYTFGSGTRLTVV.

This clonotype has a count of ten or more. The chain links TRBV29-1 to TRBJ2-1; 10 bases are shared with TRBD2. The CDR3 has 17 amino acids. The ends lost 3 bases at V and 0 bases at J; junction bases unmatched: 8. Germline CDR1 SQVTM, CDR2 ANQGSEA. The CDR3 reads CSVDGLAGDISYNEQFF. CDR3 nucleotide sequence: TGCAGCGTTGACGGTCTAGCGGGAGACATCTCCTACAATGAGCAGTTCTTC.

This clonotype was seen at least ten times. The chain is built from TRBV6-2 or TRBV6-3 and TRBJ2-1; D unclear. The V gene lost 3 bases and the J gene lost 9 bases, with 15 bases spanning the gap. The germline gives CDR1 MNHEY, CDR2 SVGEGT. The CDR3 totals 14 residues. The CDR3 protein is CASSYTRPAGEQFF. The CDR3 DNA reads TGTGCCAGCAGTTATACTCGCCCGGCCGGTGAGCAGTTCTTC.

This clonotype was detected ten times or more. The chain joins TRBV7-9 to TRBJ1-1; D remains ambiguous. From germline, CDR1 is SEHNR and CDR2 FQNEAQ (reference sequence). Between the trimmed V and J ends, which lost 4 bases and 1 base, there was a span of 4 bases. The CDR3 length is 12 residues. The DNA of the CDR3 is TGTGCCAGCAGCTGGGAGAACACTGAAGCTTTCTTT. It encodes CASSWENTEAFF.

This clonotype was observed many times. The J gene is TRBJ1-4, the V gene TRBV6-6; D possibly corresponds to TRBD1 (5 bases). Germline values: CDR1 MNHNY, CDR2 SVGAGI (reference sequence). The CDR3 covers 12 residues. Deletions cut 8 bases from V and 8 bases from J, with 12 bases between. Here the CDR3 reads CASSGGPEKLFF. CDR3 DNA sequence: TGTGCCAGCTCTGGGGGTCCGGAAAAACTGTTTTTT.

This clonotype was observed a few times. This chain links TRBV7-9 with TRBJ2-2; a possible D gene is TRBD2 (5 bases). Germline CDR1 is SEHNR and CDR2 is FQNEAQ (reference sequence). The V and J ends lost 7 bases and 4 bases respectively, with 16 bases between them. This CDR3 has 15 amino acids. The CDR3 nucleotides read TGTGCCAGCATCCAAAAAATGGGGAGCACCGGGGAGCTGTTTTTT. Residues: CASIQKMGSTGELFF.

The chain combines TRBV7-9 with TRBJ1-6; D call uncertain. The germline V and J ends were trimmed by 7 bases and 4 bases, with 11 bases remaining between them. CDR3 length equals 14 residues. CDR1 SEHNR and CDR2 FQNEAQ come from the germline V gene (reference sequence). Written as DNA, the CDR3 is TGTGCCAGCACCCTTAACGATTATAATTCACCCCTCCACTTT. Protein product: CASTLNDYNSPLHF.